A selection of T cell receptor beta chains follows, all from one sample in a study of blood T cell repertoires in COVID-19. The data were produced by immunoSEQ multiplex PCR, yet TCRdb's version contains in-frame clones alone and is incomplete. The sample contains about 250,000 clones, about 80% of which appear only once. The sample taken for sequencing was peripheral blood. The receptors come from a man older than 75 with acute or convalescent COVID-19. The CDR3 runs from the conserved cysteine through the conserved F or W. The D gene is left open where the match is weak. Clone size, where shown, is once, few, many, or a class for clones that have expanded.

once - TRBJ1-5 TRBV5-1 CASSLGQNSNQPQHF TGCGCCAGCAGCTTGGGGCAGAATAGCAATCAGCCCCAGCATTTT
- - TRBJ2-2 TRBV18 CASSSTVNTGELFF TGTGCCAGCTCATCCACAGTAAACACCGGGGAGCTGTTTTTT
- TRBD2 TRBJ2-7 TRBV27 CASRRLALAYEQYF TGTGCCAGCCGACGACTAGCGTTGGCCTACGAGCAGTACTTC
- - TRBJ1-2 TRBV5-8 CASSWTVNYGYTF TGTGCCAGCAGCTGGACAGTTAACTATGGCTACACCTTC
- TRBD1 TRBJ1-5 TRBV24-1 CATSDPGQGHSNQPQHF TGTGCCACCAGTGACCCCGGACAGGGTCATAGCAATCAGCCCCAGCATTTT
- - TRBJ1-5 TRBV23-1 CASSQLGGSVSQPQHF TGCGCCAGCAGTCAATTAGGCGGGAGTGTAAGTCAGCCCCAGCATTTT
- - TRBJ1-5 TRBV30 CAWSPGSNQPQHF TGTGCCTGGAGTCCGGGGAGCAATCAGCCCCAGCATTTT
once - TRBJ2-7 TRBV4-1 CASSQEKDWPHYEQYF TGCGCCAGCAGCCAAGAAAAGGACTGGCCCCACTACGAGCAGTACTTC
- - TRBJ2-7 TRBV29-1 CSVGPGADEQYF TGCAGCGTTGGTCCAGGGGCGGACGAGCAGTACTTC
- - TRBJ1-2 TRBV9 CASSVNPGLIYGYTF TGTGCCAGCAGCGTAAACCCGGGACTGATTTATGGCTACACCTTC
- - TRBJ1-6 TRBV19 CASSPGSSYNSPLHF TGTGCCAGTAGTCCTGGGAGCTCCTATAATTCACCCCTCCACTTT
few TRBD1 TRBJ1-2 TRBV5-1 CASSLAGQVYGYTF TGCGCCAGCAGCTTGGCCGGACAGGTCTATGGCTACACCTTC
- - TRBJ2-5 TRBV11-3 CASSSGTGETQYF TGTGCCAGCAGCTCCGGGACTGGCGAGACCCAGTACTTC
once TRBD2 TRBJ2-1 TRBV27 CASSFSGRPYNEQFF TGTGCCAGCAGTTTTAGCGGGAGGCCTTACAATGAGCAGTTCTTC
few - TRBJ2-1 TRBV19 CASSGSPGSYNEQFF TGTGCCAGTAGCGGGAGTCCTGGCTCCTACAATGAGCAGTTCTTC
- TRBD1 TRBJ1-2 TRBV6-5 CASTWTGPPSGYTF TGTGCCAGCACCTGGACAGGGCCTCCGAGTGGCTACACCTTC
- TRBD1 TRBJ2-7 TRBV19 CASRGQGGRNEQYF TGTGCCAGTAGAGGACAGGGAGGTAGGAACGAGCAGTACTTC
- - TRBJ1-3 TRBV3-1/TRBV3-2 CASSRGANSGNTIYF TGTGCCAGCTCCAGGGGCGCTAACTCTGGAAACACCATATATTTT
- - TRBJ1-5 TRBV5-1 CASSSTGLANQPQHF TGCGCCAGCAGCTCTACAGGGTTAGCAAATCAGCCCCAGCATTTT
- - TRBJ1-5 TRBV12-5 CASGLVLGATLYSNQPQHF TGTGCTAGTGGTTTGGTACTTGGGGCTACCCTTTATAGCAATCAGCCCCAGCATTTT
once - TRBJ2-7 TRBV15 CATSRDRVVNEQYF TGTGCCACCAGCAGAGACAGGGTGGTGAACGAGCAGTACTTC
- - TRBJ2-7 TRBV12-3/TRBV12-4 CASSLRGYEQYF TGTGCCAGCAGTTTAAGGGGGTACGAGCAGTACTTC
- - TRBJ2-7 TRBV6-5 CASSSWTGTYEQYF TGTGCCAGCAGTTCCTGGACGGGGACCTACGAGCAGTACTTC
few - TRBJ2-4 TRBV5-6 CASSLRPYRGNAKNIQYF TGTGCCAGCAGCCTACGTCCGTACCGGGGAAACGCCAAAAACATTCAGTACTTC
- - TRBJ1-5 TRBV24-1 CATSGEGGGPNQPQHF TGTGCCACCAGTGGAGAAGGGGGGGGCCCCAATCAGCCCCAGCATTTT
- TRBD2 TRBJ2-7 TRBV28 CASSKAGASSYEQYF TGTGCCAGCAGTAAAGCGGGGGCGAGCTCCTACGAGCAGTACTTC
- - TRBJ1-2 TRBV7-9 CASSLVGVREDYGYTF TGTGCCAGCAGCTTAGTTGGTGTCAGGGAGGACTATGGCTACACCTTC
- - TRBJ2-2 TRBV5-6 CASSLVAAGWSGELFF TGTGCCAGCAGCTTGGTAGCGGCAGGGTGGTCCGGGGAGCTGTTTTTT
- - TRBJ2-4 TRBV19 CASSIRISQSHIQYF TGTGCCAGTAGTATAAGGATTAGCCAAAGTCACATTCAGTACTTC
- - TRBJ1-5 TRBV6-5 CASSTGTYGQPQHF TGTGCCAGCAGCACCGGGACATATGGACAGCCCCAGCATTTT
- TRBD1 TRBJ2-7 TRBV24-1 CATSDQTGGLYEQYF TGTGCCACCAGTGATCAGACAGGGGGCCTCTACGAGCAGTACTTC
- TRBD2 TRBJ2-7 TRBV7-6 CASSGGLAGGSYEQYF TGTGCCAGCAGCGGGGGACTAGCGGGGGGTTCCTACGAGCAGTACTTC
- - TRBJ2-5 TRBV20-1 CSASLTIRGETQYF TGCAGTGCTAGTCTAACGATCCGCGGGGAGACCCAGTACTTC
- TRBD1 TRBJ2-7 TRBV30 CAWKSLTGPYEQYF TGTGCCTGGAAGTCATTGACAGGGCCCTACGAGCAGTACTTC
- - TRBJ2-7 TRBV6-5 CASRKAGVEQYF TGTGCCAGCAGAAAGGCCGGGGTCGAGCAGTACTTC
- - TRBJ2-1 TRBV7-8 CASSPSVHPYNEQFF TGTGCCAGCAGCCCCTCGGTCCACCCCTACAATGAGCAGTTCTTC
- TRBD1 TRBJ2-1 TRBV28 CASTPTGMGNEQFF TGTGCCAGCACCCCGACAGGGATGGGCAATGAGCAGTTCTTC
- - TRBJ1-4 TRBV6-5 CASARSEKLFF TGTGCCAGCGCGCGGAGTGAAAAACTGTTTTTT
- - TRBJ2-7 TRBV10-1 CASGSEQYF TGCGCCAGCGGGAGTGAGCAGTACTTC
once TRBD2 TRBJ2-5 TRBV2 CASSRGSSGETQYF TGTGCCAGCAGCCGCGGGAGTAGCGGTGAGACCCAGTACTTC
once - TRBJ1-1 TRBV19 CASSLAVNTEAFF TGTGCCAGTAGCCTGGCGGTAAACACTGAAGCTTTCTTT
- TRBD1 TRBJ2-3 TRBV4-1 CASNFGDRVADTQYF TGCGCCAGTAACTTCGGGGACAGGGTTGCAGATACGCAGTATTTT
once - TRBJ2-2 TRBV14 CASSQHLSFGLFF TGTGCCAGCAGCCAACATCTGTCCTTCGGGCTGTTTTTT
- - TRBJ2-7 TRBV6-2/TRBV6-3 CASSYRGTQGYEQYF TGTGCCAGCAGTTATAGGGGGACGCAAGGCTACGAGCAGTACTTC
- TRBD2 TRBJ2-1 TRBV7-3 CASSLTSGSWNEQFF TGTGCCAGCAGCCTGACTAGCGGGAGCTGGAATGAGCAGTTCTTC
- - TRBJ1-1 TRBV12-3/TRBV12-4 CASSALVNTEAFF TGTGCCAGCTCCGCGTTGGTGAACACTGAAGCTTTCTTT
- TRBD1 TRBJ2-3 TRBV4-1 CASSHGQGMVGDTQYF TGCGCCAGCAGCCACGGACAGGGGATGGTAGGAGATACGCAGTATTTT
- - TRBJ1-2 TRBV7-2 CASSLAVGQLYGYTF TGTGCCAGCAGCTTAGCAGTTGGACAGCTCTATGGCTACACCTTC
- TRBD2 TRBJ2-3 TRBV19 CASSPGLAASTDTQYF TGTGCCAGTAGTCCGGGACTAGCTGCTAGCACAGATACGCAGTATTTT
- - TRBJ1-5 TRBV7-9 CASSQGVSGNQPQHF TGTGCCAGCAGCCAAGGCGTCTCAGGGAATCAGCCCCAGCATTTT
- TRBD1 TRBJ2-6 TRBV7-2 CASSFRTGRIPPGANVLTF TGTGCCAGCAGCTTTAGGACAGGCAGAATCCCCCCTGGGGCCAACGTCCTGACTTTC
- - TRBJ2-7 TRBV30 CAWISKGKRTGYYEQYF TGTGCCTGGATTTCGAAGGGGAAAAGGACGGGCTACTACGAGCAGTACTTC
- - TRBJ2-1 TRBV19 CASSIDQAGRRNEQFF TGTGCCAGTAGTATAGATCAGGCGGGGAGAAGGAATGAGCAGTTCTTC
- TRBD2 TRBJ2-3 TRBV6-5 CASRTSGIGDTQYF TGTGCCAGCAGAACTAGCGGGATAGGAGATACGCAGTATTTT
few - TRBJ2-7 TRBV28 CASSLFQGYYEQYF TGTGCCAGCAGTTTATTCCAGGGGTACTACGAGCAGTACTTC
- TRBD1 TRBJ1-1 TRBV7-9 CASSLSLTGIFTEAFF TGTGCCAGCAGCTTAAGTTTGACAGGGATATTCACTGAAGCTTTCTTT
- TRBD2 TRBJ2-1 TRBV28 CASRWRGGSYNEQFF TGTGCCAGCCGATGGCGGGGGGGTTCCTACAATGAGCAGTTCTTC
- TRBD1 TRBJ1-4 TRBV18 CASSRSQGAGEKLFF TGTGCCAGCTCACGATCCCAGGGGGCAGGGGAAAAACTGTTTTTT
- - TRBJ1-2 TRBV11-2 CASSLDFRGGYGYTF TGTGCCAGCAGCTTAGATTTCAGGGGCGGCTATGGCTACACCTTC